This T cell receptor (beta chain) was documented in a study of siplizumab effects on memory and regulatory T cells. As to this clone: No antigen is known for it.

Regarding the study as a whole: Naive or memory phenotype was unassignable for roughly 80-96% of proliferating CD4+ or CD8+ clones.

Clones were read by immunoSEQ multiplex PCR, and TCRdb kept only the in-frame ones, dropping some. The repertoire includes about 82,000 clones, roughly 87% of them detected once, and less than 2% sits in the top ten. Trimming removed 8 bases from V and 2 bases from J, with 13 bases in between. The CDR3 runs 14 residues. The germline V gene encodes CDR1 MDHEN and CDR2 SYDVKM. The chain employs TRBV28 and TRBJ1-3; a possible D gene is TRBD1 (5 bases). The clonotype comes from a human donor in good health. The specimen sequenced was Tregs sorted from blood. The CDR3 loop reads CASSFAGAGNTIYF. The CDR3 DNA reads TGTGCCAGCTCCTTTGCGGGGGCTGGAAACACCATATATTTT.